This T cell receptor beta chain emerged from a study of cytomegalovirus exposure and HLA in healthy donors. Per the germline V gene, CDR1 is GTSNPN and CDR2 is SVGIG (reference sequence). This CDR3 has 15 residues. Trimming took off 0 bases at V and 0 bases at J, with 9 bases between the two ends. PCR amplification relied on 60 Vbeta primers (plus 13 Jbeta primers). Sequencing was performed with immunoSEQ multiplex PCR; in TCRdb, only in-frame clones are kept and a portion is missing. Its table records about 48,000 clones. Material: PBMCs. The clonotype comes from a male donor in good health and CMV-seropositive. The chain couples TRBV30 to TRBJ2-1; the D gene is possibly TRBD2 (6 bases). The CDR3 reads CAWSVGGSSYNEQFF. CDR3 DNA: TGTGCCTGGAGTGTCGGGGGAAGCTCCTACAATGAGCAGTTCTTC. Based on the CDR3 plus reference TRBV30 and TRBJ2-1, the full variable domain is SQTIHQWPATLVQPVGSPLSLECTVEGTSNPNLYWYRQAAGRGLQLLFYSVGIGQISSEVPQNLSASRPQDRQFILSSKKLLLSDSGFYLCAWSVGGSSYNEQFFGPGTRLTVL.